These 25 T cell receptor beta chains share one sample of origin, sequenced in a study of memory CD4+ T cells and cytomegalovirus serostatus. The sort gate was single viable CD3+CD4+CD8-CD45RO+ cells for memory CD4+ T cells. Method: immunoSEQ multiplex PCR; TCRdb's copy keeps in-frame clones and lacks some. The sample lists about 39,000 clones, around three quarters occurring once. Input material: memory CD4+ T cells from blood. The source of these receptors is an adult in good health and CMV-seronegative.

This clone was recorded only once. The V and J genes are TRBV11-3 and TRBJ2-5; TRBD2 matches at 8 bases. The end of the DNA is better explained by TRBJ2-7, so the J call may be wrong. The germline CDR1 and CDR2 sequences are SGHNT and YENEEA. CDR3 length: 14 residues. The CDR3 protein is CASSFGGGSYEQYF. CDR3 DNA sequence: TGTGCCAGCAGCTTCGGGGGGGGATCCTACGAGCAGTACTTC.

Remarks on this clone: The identical CDR3 is also encoded by other nucleotide sequences in the sample. The gene calls are TRBV6-5 and TRBJ1-1, with 7 bases fitting TRBD1. Trimming at V came to 5 bases and at J to 4 bases, leaving 4 bases not matched to a gene. The CDR3 extends over 13 amino acids. Germline V gene lookup returns CDR1 MNHEY and CDR2 SVGAGI. The CDR3 protein is CASSRQGGTEAFF. The CDR3 DNA sequence: TGTGCCAGCAGTCGACAGGGAGGCACTGAAGCTTTCTTT.

This chain uses TRBV7-9 with TRBJ1-2; D unclear. Germline CDR1 reads SEHNR; CDR2 reads FQNEAQ (reference sequence). Trimming removed 5 bases from V and 7 bases from J, with 8 bases in between. The CDR3 consists of 11 residues. The CDR3 DNA sequence: TGTGCCAGCAGCCGCGAGGGTGGCTACACCTTC. This encodes CASSREGGYTF.

The gene calls are TRBV2 and TRBJ1-3, with 8 bases that match TRBD1. The CDR3 length is 14 residues. Germline lookup yields CDR1 SNHLY and CDR2 FYNNEI. V lost 6 bases to trimming and J lost 6 bases; unmatched junction nucleotides: 7. The CDR3 bases are TGTGCCAGCAGGAACAGGGGGGGAGAAAACACCATATATTTT. Translated: CASRNRGGENTIYF. Combining the CDR3 with reference TRBV2 and TRBJ1-3 gives the whole variable domain EPEVTQTPSHQVTQMGQEVILRCVPISNHLYFYWYRQILGQKVEFLVSFYNNEISEKSEIFDDQFSVERPDGSNFTLKIRSTKLEDSAMYFCASRNRGGENTIYFGEGSWLTVV.

V usage is TRBV5-1 and J usage is TRBJ2-5; 7 nucleotides match TRBD1. Germline loops: CDR1 SGHRS, CDR2 YFSETQ. This CDR3 comprises 15 residues. Trimming cost V 3 bases and J 5 bases; bases outside gene matches: 10. CDR3 DNA sequence: TGCGCCAGCAGCTCCGGTGACAGGGTTGAGGAGACCCAGTACTTC. The encoded protein is CASSSGDRVEETQYF.

The chain recombines TRBV30 with TRBJ1-1; TRBD1 is a possible D gene (6 bases). The CDR3 extends over 14 amino acids. Trimming removed 2 bases from V and 2 bases from J, with 12 bases in between. Germline assignment: CDR1 GTSNPN and CDR2 SVGIG (reference sequence). CDR3 nucleotide sequence: TGTGCCTGGAGTCACAGGGCCCCCAACACTGAAGCTTTCTTT. This sequence encodes CAWSHRAPNTEAFF.

This chain links TRBV18 with TRBJ1-6, with D perhaps matching TRBD1 (5 bases). This CDR3 spans 16 amino acids. Germline CDR1 KGHSH, CDR2 LQKENI. Trimming cost V 2 bases and J 6 bases, with 14 bases left between them. The DNA of the CDR3 is TGTGCCAGCTCACCATCCACCGGAGGGGTTAATTCACCCCTCCACTTT. The encoded protein is CASSPSTGGVNSPLHF. The complete variable domain, with remaining parts taken from reference TRBV18 and TRBJ1-6, reads NAGVMQNPRHLVRRRGQEARLRCSPMKGHSHVYWYRQLPEEGLKFMVYLQKENIIDESGMPKERFSAEFPKEGPSILRIQQVVRGDSAAYFCASSPSTGGVNSPLHFGNGTRLTVT.

This clone has just one count. The chain combines TRBV6-5 with TRBJ1-2, with 11 nucleotides matching TRBD1. V lost 6 bases to trimming and J lost 2 bases; unmatched junction nucleotides: 2. From germline, CDR1 is MNHEY and CDR2 SVGAGI. The CDR3 spans 14 residues. The CDR3 sequence: CASRRDRGNYGYTF. CDR3 nucleotide sequence: TGTGCCAGCAGGCGGGACAGGGGGAACTATGGCTACACCTTC.

This clone has only a few counts. V is TRBV6-1 and J is TRBJ1-1, with TRBD1 matching over 8 bases. Unmatched junction bases numbered 1, after V lost 3 bases and J lost 4 bases. Per germline, CDR1 MNHNS and CDR2 SASEGT. The CDR3 totals 13 residues. CDR3 residues: CASSEDRVTEAFF. DNA of the CDR3: TGTGCCAGCAGTGAGGACAGGGTCACTGAAGCTTTCTTT.

The gene calls are TRBV7-6 and TRBJ2-5; D unclear. This CDR3 region has 12 residues. V dropped 5 bases and J dropped 2 bases, with 6 bases sitting between them. The germline gives CDR1 SGHVS, CDR2 FNYEAQ. The chain's CDR3 is CASSQQQETQYF. The DNA of the CDR3 is TGTGCCAGCAGCCAGCAACAAGAGACCCAGTACTTC.

The CDR3 sequence is CASSLRAGTNEKLFF. CDR3 nucleotide sequence: TGTGCCAGCAGCCTAAGGGCGGGGACTAATGAAAAACTGTTTTTT. The chain uses TRBV7-2 and TRBJ1-4; D gene uncertain. The germline gives CDR1 SGHTA, CDR2 FQGNSA. The CDR3 has 15 residues. Trimming pared 5 bases from V and 2 bases from J, leaving 12 bases between.

This chain links TRBV2 with TRBJ2-7; D not resolved. Trimming took off 3 bases at V and 2 bases at J, with 14 bases between the two ends. This CDR3 has 15 amino acids. Germline lookup yields CDR1 SNHLY and CDR2 FYNNEI. CDR3 sequence reads: CASSDLVESPYEQYF. The CDR3 DNA reads TGTGCCAGCAGTGACTTAGTTGAGTCCCCCTACGAGCAGTACTTC.

The V and J genes are TRBV6-1 and TRBJ1-5; D ambiguous. V lost 6 bases and J lost 5, with 8 bases in between. Germline values: CDR1 MNHNS, CDR2 SASEGT. This CDR3 region has 12 residues. The CDR3 DNA sequence: TGTGCCAGCAGCTGGACCGATCAGCCCCAGCATTTT. Its translation is CASSWTDQPQHF.

The V call is TRBV30, the J call TRBJ2-2; TRBD2 matches at 7 bases. From germline, CDR1 is GTSNPN and CDR2 SVGIG (reference sequence). The CDR3 is made up of 16 amino acids. The J segment lost 2 bases and the V segment lost 2 bases, leaving 8 bases of the junction unmatched. CDR3 residues: CAWSLKRGGNTGELFF. CDR3 sequence (DNA): TGTGCCTGGAGTCTAAAGCGGGGAGGTAACACCGGGGAGCTGTTTTTT.

This clone was detected once. The chain couples TRBV6-5 to TRBJ1-6; 7 bases match TRBD1. V trimming: 0 bases; J trimming: 4 bases; junction bases outside the gene matches: 3. CDR3 length equals 16 residues. CDR1 is MNHEY and CDR2 is SVGAGI in the germline V gene. The CDR3 loop is CASSYSGTEYNSPLHF. For the CDR3, the DNA is TGTGCCAGCAGTTACTCCGGGACAGAATATAATTCACCCCTCCACTTT.

The chain has TRBV5-8 and TRBJ2-3; 7 bases line up with TRBD2. Trimming cost V 5 bases and J 0 bases; bases outside gene matches: 6. The germline V gene has CDR1 SGHTS and CDR2 YDEGEE. The CDR3 contains 15 residues. DNA of the CDR3: TGTGCCAGCAGTCAGCTAGCGGTGAGCACAGATACGCAGTATTTT. Its translation is CASSQLAVSTDTQYF.

There are a few counts of this clone. An end of the junction differs from the germline gene, which may be a read error. V is TRBV29-1 and J is TRBJ1-4; no clear D. The CDR3 runs to 11 residues. CDR1 and CDR2 (germline): SQVTM, ANQGSEA. DNA for the CDR3: TGCAGCGTGTACTCTAAGGAAAAACTGTTTTTT. Translating gives CSVYSKEKLFF.

J is TRBJ2-3 and V is TRBV12-5, with D uncertain. The CDR3 consists of 12 residues. Trimming removed 0 bases at V and 8 bases at J, with 6 bases between. Germline CDR1 is LGHNT and CDR2 is FRNRAP. The CDR3 here is CASGLVGVTQYF. CDR3 DNA sequence: TGTGCTAGTGGTTTGGTAGGAGTTACGCAGTATTTT. The full variable domain, completed using reference TRBV12-5 and TRBJ2-3, is DARVTQTPRHKVTEMGQEVTMRCQPILGHNTVFWYRQTMMQGLELLAYFRNRAPLDDSGMPKDRFSAEMPDATLATLKIQPSEPRDSAVYFCASGLVGVTQYFGPGTRLTVL.

The rearrangement uses TRBV5-4 and TRBJ2-7, with D possibly matching TRBD1 (5 bases). V was trimmed by 5 bases and J by 0 bases, leaving 12 bases between them. The CDR3 spans 14 residues. Per germline, CDR1 SGHNT and CDR2 YYREEE (reference sequence). CDR3: CASSSDIFSYEQYF. In DNA form, the CDR3 reads TGTGCCAGCAGTTCGGACATCTTCTCCTACGAGCAGTACTTC. Full variable domain (rest looked up from reference TRBV5-4 and TRBJ2-7): ETGVTQSPTHLIKTRGQQVTLRCSSQSGHNTVSWYQQALGQGPQFIFQYYREEENGRGNFPPRFSGLQFPNYSSELNVNALELDDSALYLCASSSDIFSYEQYFGPGTRLTVT.

This clone was observed once. V gene TRBV5-8 combines with J gene TRBJ2-4; the D gene is possibly TRBD1 (6 bases). The germline CDR1 and CDR2 sequences are SGHTS and YDEGEE. V was trimmed by 4 bases and J by 7 bases, leaving 15 bases between them. The CDR3 consists of 14 residues. CDR3 region: CASSLTGRGNIQYF. In DNA form, the CDR3 reads TGTGCCAGCAGCCTGACAGGCCGCGGGAACATTCAGTACTTC.

The chain recombines TRBV27 with TRBJ1-1; D call uncertain. Trimming stripped 0 bases from V and 0 bases from J, with 11 bases between. This CDR3 spans 16 amino acids. Germline CDR1 reads MNHEY; CDR2 reads SMNVEV (reference sequence). CDR3 DNA sequence: TGTGCCAGCAGTTTATCAGGCAGATCGTTGAACACTGAAGCTTTCTTT. Its protein product is CASSLSGRSLNTEAFF.

This clone was seen a few times. V and J are TRBV19 and TRBJ2-3; 9 bases agree with TRBD1. The CDR3 has 15 residues. Trimming took 5 bases from V and 4 from J; bases not matched to a gene: 7. In germline, CDR1 is LNHDA, CDR2 SQIVND (reference sequence). CDR3 in DNA: TGTGCCAGTAGTCCGGGACAGGGTTTATCAGATACGCAGTATTTT. Its protein product is CASSPGQGLSDTQYF.

A single count supports this clone. The rearrangement joins TRBV30 to TRBJ1-3; D gene unclear. This CDR3 has 14 residues. V gave up 2 bases and J gave up 2 bases, with 10 bases separating them. Germline CDR1 and CDR2: GTSNPN and SVGIG (reference sequence). The CDR3 DNA sequence: TGTGCCTGGAGTTTGCAAATCGCTGGAAACACCATATATTTT. Translating gives CAWSLQIAGNTIYF.

The gene calls are TRBV7-8 and TRBJ2-7, with a possible D match to TRBD1 (5 bases). Germline V gene data show CDR1 as SGHVS and CDR2 as FQNEAQ. This CDR3 is 14 amino acids long. Trimming removed 3 bases at V and 0 bases at J, with 9 bases between. The CDR3 sequence: CASSFGALSYEQYF. CDR3 coding DNA: TGTGCCAGCAGCTTTGGGGCCCTCTCCTACGAGCAGTACTTC.

CDR3 sequence (DNA): TGTGCCAGCAGTGAGTTTTTTGGTCGCACAGATACGCAGTATTTT. This translates into CASSEFFGRTDTQYF. This rearrangement joins TRBV2 to TRBJ2-3; D unresolved. Germline loops: CDR1 SNHLY, CDR2 FYNNEI. The CDR3 has 15 amino acids. V shed 3 bases and J shed 1 base, with 11 bases lying between them.